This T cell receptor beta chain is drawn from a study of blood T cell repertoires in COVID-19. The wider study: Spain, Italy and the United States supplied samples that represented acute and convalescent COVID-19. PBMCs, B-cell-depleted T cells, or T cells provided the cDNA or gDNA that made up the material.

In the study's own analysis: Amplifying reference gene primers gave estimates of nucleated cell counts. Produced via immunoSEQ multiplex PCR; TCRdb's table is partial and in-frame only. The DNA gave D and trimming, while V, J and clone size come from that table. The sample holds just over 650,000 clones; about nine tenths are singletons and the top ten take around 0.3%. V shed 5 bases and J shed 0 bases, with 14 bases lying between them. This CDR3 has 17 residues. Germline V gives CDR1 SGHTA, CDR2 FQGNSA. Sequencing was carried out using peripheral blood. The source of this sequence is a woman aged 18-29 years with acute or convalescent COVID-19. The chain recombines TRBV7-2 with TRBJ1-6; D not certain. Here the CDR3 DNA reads TGTGCCAGCAGCCTCGGCGGACTGAGCTCCTATAATTCACCCCTCCACTTT. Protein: CASSLGGLSSYNSPLHF.